A selection of T cell receptor beta chains follows, all from one sample in a study of blood T cell repertoires in COVID-19. Repertoires were generated with immunoSEQ multiplex PCR, while TCRdb's copy carries only in-frame clones and drops some. This sample yields about 70,000 clones, of which 81% are seen a single time; more than 20% belongs to the top ten. Material: peripheral blood. The receptor set was obtained from a woman between 65 and 79 years old with acute or convalescent COVID-19. Both conserved end residues are part of each CDR3. The D gene is left open where the match is weak. Clone size is given for some rows only: seen once, a few or many times, or a class if the clone is expanded.

J: TRBJ2-2; D: NA; size: NA; V: TRBV9; DNA: TGTGCCAGCAGACCGGAGGGCACCGGGGAGCTGTTTTTT; CDR3: CASRPEGTGELFF
J: TRBJ2-5; D: TRBD1; size: NA; V: TRBV18; DNA: TGTGCCAGCTCACCCTACACAGGGGGTCAAGAGACCCAGTACTTC; CDR3: CASSPYTGGQETQYF
J: TRBJ2-4; D: TRBD1; size: NA; V: TRBV19; DNA: TGTGCCAGTAGTATAGAAGGGACAGGGGCAGTCAAAAACATTCAGTACTTC; CDR3: CASSIEGTGAVKNIQYF
J: TRBJ2-1; D: TRBD2; size: NA; V: TRBV19; DNA: TGTGCCAGTAGTATAGTCGGGACTAGCGGGAGAAATGAGCAGTTCTTC; CDR3: CASSIVGTSGRNEQFF
J: TRBJ2-2; D: TRBD2; size: NA; V: TRBV5-1; DNA: TGCGCCAGCAGCTTGACTAGCGGGAGCACCGGGGAGCTGTTTTTT; CDR3: CASSLTSGSTGELFF
J: TRBJ2-1; D: TRBD2; size: NA; V: TRBV2; DNA: TGTGCCAGCAGACCTAGCGGGAGGAGTCTCAATGAGCAGTTCTTC; CDR3: CASRPSGRSLNEQFF
J: TRBJ2-2; D: TRBD2; size: NA; V: TRBV5-6; DNA: TGTGCCAGCAGCTCACCCGAGCGGGAGACGTACACCGGGGAGCTGTTTTTT; CDR3: CASSSPERETYTGELFF
J: TRBJ2-7; D: TRBD1; size: NA; V: TRBV4-1; DNA: TGCGCCAGCAGCCAAGGTCAGGGGGACCCCTACGAGCAGTACTTC; CDR3: CASSQGQGDPYEQYF
J: TRBJ2-7; D: NA; size: NA; V: TRBV7-9; DNA: TGTGCCAGCAGCTTAGCGGTGGCCTCCTACGAGCAGTACTTC; CDR3: CASSLAVASYEQYF
J: TRBJ1-3; D: NA; size: NA; V: TRBV6-1; DNA: TGTGCCAGCAGTGAAGCGCTTATAGGCAGGGCTGGAAACACCATATATTTT; CDR3: CASSEALIGRAGNTIYF
J: TRBJ1-2; D: NA; size: few; V: TRBV9; DNA: TGTGCCAGCCAGGAGGGAGGCAGGGATATTTGGAACTATGGCTACACCTTC; CDR3: CASQEGGRDIWNYGYTF
J: TRBJ1-2; D: NA; size: NA; V: TRBV18; DNA: TGTGCCAGCTCACCCTCGACAGGCGGCTATGGCTACACCTTC; CDR3: CASSPSTGGYGYTF
J: TRBJ2-1; D: NA; size: NA; V: TRBV10-1; DNA: TGCGCCAGCAGTGAAAGGGGAGCGGGCTACAATGAGCAGTTCTTC; CDR3: CASSERGAGYNEQFF
J: TRBJ2-7; D: TRBD2; size: NA; V: TRBV19; DNA: TGTGCCAGTAGCCCCCTTGGCGGGAGGGCCGGTGGTGTGAACGAGCAGTACTTC; CDR3: CASSPLGGRAGGVNEQYF